This TCR beta chain was observed in a study of blood T cells in healthy people across ages. Germline V gene data show CDR1 as SGHVS and CDR2 as FQNEAQ. This CDR3 has 15 amino acids. V lost 1 base and J lost 1, with 7 bases in between. This clonotype has only one observation. Its antigen is not known. Primers used in a second PCR of roughly 6 to 12 cycles were a sample-barcoded 5' primer and a J-beta primer mix. TCRdb analysed the 5' RACE reads with MiXCR anew, one entry per CDR3 protein. The sample consists of about 1.4 million distinct CDR3 sequences, 55% to 75% of them appearing once. Study conclusions and caveats: Getting older went along with TCR beta diversity per million T cells dropping roughly linearly. Naive T cell percentage strongly correlated with TCR beta diversity. Those diversity estimates obtained from one million T cells were thought to be underestimates.

The chain couples TRBV7-8 to TRBJ2-2; D gene uncertain. This receptor was identified in a man younger than 30 in good health. Sequencing used blood. CDR3 protein: CASSLVRQNTGELFF. The CDR3 DNA follows: TGTGCCAGCAGCTTAGTGCGGCAGAACACCGGGGAGCTGTTTTTT.